The clone carrying this T cell receptor (beta chain) was picked up one time. The antigen is unknown. This CDR3 region has 13 residues. Germline V gene data show CDR1 as SGHNT and CDR2 as YYREEE (reference sequence). J lost 9 bases, V lost 2 bases, and 1 base had no gene match. Generated by immunoSEQ multiplex PCR, the TCRdb table keeps only in-frame clones and is missing some. The table includes tens of thousands of clones, 70% to 90% detected once. This record comes from a study of OX40 agonist ivuxolimab in advanced cancers. Broader study findings: Among the nonresponders, some also had low normalized T-cell clonal expansion.

The sequencing here drew on CD4+ or CD8+ T cells sorted from blood, taken in a trial of the OX40 agonist ivuxolimab. The source of this sequence is an adult with an advanced solid tumor such as melanoma, head and neck, liver or kidney cancer. V usage is TRBV5-4 and J usage is TRBJ2-1, with TRBD2 matching 11 bases. CDR3 region: CASSFLAGGEQFF. The DNA for the CDR3 is TGTGCCAGCAGCTTTCTAGCGGGAGGTGAGCAGTTCTTC.